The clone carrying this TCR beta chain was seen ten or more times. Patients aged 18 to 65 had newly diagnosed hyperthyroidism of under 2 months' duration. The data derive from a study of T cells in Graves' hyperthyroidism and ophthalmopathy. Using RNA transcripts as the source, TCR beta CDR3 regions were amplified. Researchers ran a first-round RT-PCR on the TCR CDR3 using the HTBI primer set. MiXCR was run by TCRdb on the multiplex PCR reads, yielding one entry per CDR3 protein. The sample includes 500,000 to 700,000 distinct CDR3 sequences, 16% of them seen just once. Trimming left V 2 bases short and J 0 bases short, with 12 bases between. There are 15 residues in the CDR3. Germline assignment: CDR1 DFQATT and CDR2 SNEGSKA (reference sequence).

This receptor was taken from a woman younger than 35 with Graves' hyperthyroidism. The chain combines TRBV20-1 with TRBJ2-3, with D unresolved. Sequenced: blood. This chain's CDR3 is CSARTVDTSTDTQYF. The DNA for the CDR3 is TGCAGTGCTAGAACAGTTGACACTAGCACAGATACGCAGTATTTT.